This TCR beta chain was observed in a study of T cell responses to AZD1222 COVID-19 vaccine. Whole-study findings and limits: Donors were largely white British and mainly female; clonal diversity was possibly underestimated.

This clone was found a few times. Its antigen is not known. The repertoire was sequenced with immunoSEQ multiplex PCR; TCRdb's copy has only in-frame clones and lacks some. This table has tens of thousands of clones, roughly 80% appearing once. This CDR3 comprises 13 residues. Trimming removed 0 bases from V and 14 bases from J, with 14 bases in between. Germline V gene sequence: CDR1 SGHKS, CDR2 YYEKEE (reference sequence). This clonotype was obtained from an adult in good health. The sequenced sample was peripheral blood, obtained on day 0 of AZD1222 vaccination. This chain uses TRBV5-5 with TRBJ1-4; D is perhaps TRBD1 (5 bases). The CDR3 sequence: CASSLVAGPVLFF. Written as DNA, the CDR3 is TGTGCCAGCAGCTTGGTCGCAGGGCCCGTCCTGTTTTTT.